The clone carrying this TCR beta chain has more than one count but fewer than ten. What it recognizes is unknown. The data are from a study of a mutant IDH1 vaccine in newly diagnosed glioma. At the level of the study: Vaccinations, eight in total, occurred in weeks 1, 3, 5, 7, 11, 15, 19, 23. Radiotherapy, temozolomide, or both had been given previously, and both were given to most.

As to time point: week 23, last vaccination. The study gave 300 ug of mutant IDH1 20-mer peptide per vaccine dose, with topical imiquimod. The method was immunoSEQ multiplex PCR; TCRdb's version includes in-frame clones alone and lacks a portion of them. The table shows 26,000 or so clones, with about four fifths occurring only once. The sample in question was PBMCs, obtained from a glioma patient whose treatment included an IDH1 peptide vaccine. This receptor was identified in a woman in her twenties or thirties with glioma.

The CDR3 is CASSSRTDTGEQYF. The CDR3, as DNA: TGTGCCAGCAGCTCCAGGACTGACACGGGCGAGCAGTACTTC. The rearrangement joins TRBV7-9 to TRBJ2-7, with D possibly matching TRBD2 (5 bases). V lost 4 bases and J 6 bases, leaving 16 bases between the germline ends. CDR3 length: 14 residues. Per the germline V gene, CDR1 is SEHNR and CDR2 is FQNEAQ (reference sequence).